This TCR beta chain was identified during a study of T-cell memory formation after mild COVID-19. Sample barcodes and UMIs were carried by the TCR alpha and TCR beta cDNA libraries that 5'RACE generated with constant-segment primers. In TCRdb, the 5' RACE reads were re-called with MiXCR into one record per CDR3 protein. Among about 560,000 distinct CDR3 sequences listed, approximately 15% were seen once. CDR3 size: 15 residues. Losses at the gene ends were 3 bases for V and 2 bases for J; bases not matched to a gene: 10. Per germline, CDR1 SQVTM and CDR2 ANQGSEA. Whole-study findings and limits: CD8+ contracting clones occupied EMRA, while CD4+ ones occupied mainly CM and EM. Memory sampled before infection contained some responding clones, suggesting cross-reactive memory joined.

About this clonotype: Antigen specificity is unknown.

The chain links TRBV29-1 to TRBJ2-7, with TRBD1 matching 7 bases. Sequenced sample: PBMCs or a T cell subset sorted from them (not recorded which). This receptor was identified in an adult woman who had mild COVID-19 (a few samples of this study predate the infection). Cell type and time point are not known. The CDR3, as DNA: TGCAGCGTTGAGGGGATGCAGGGGGTACCCTACGAGCAGTACTTC. Translation gives CSVEGMQGVPYEQYF.